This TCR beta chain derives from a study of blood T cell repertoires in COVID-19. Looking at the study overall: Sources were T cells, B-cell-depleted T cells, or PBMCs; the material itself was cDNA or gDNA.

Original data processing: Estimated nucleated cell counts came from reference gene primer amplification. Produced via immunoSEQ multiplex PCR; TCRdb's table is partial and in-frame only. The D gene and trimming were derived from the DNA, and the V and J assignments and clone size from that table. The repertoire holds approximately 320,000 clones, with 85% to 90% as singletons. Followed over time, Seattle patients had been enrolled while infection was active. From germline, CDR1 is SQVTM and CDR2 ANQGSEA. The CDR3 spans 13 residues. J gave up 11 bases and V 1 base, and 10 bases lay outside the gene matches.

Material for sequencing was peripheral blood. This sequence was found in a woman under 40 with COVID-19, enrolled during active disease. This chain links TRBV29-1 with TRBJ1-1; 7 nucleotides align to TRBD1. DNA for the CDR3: TGCAGCGTTGAAGGTCAGGGGGGATTAGGGGCTTTCTTT. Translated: CSVEGQGGLGAFF.